The count of the clone carrying this TCR beta chain is one. The V gene's germline CDR1 is GTSNPN and CDR2 SVGIG (reference sequence). This CDR3 is 12 amino acids long. Between the trimmed V and J ends, which lost 5 bases and 11 bases, there was a span of 18 bases. The method was immunoSEQ multiplex PCR; TCRdb's version includes in-frame clones alone and lacks a portion of them. The sample gives about 120,000 clones, more than 75% of which show up once; 2.5% to 3.5% is in the top ten. The data were taken from a study of control samples from healthy donors and cancer patients. The V gene is TRBV30, the J gene TRBJ1-1, with D possibly TRBD1 on 5 matching bases. Sequences were obtained from blood. The TCR was taken from a man in his 60s in good health. The CDR3 loop is CAWDRDSRTAFF. The CDR3 DNA reads as TGTGCCTGGGACCGGGACTCTCGAACGGCTTTCTTT.